These 19 T cell receptor beta chains came from one sample sequenced in a study of cytomegalovirus exposure and HLA in healthy donors. This PCR relied on a set of 60 Vbeta primers and 13 Jbeta primers. Sequencing was performed with immunoSEQ multiplex PCR; in TCRdb, only in-frame clones are kept and a portion is missing. The sample records roughly 110,000 clones, about four fifths being singletons. The specimen sequenced was PBMCs. The origin of the receptors is a woman younger than 35 in good health and CMV-seropositive.

The chain uses TRBV13 and TRBJ1-2, with 7 bases matching TRBD1. The length of the CDR3 is 15 residues. The germline CDR1 and CDR2 sequences are PRHDT and FYEKMQ (reference sequence). Trimming at V came to 5 bases and at J to 0 bases, leaving 6 bases not matched to a gene. In DNA, the CDR3 is TGTGCCAGCAGCCTCAGGGGGGCCACTAACTATGGCTACACCTTC. It specifies CASSLRGATNYGYTF.

The chain uses TRBV9 and TRBJ1-5; D ambiguous. V lost 3 bases, J lost 7 bases, and 11 bases lay in between. The CDR3 loop spans 13 amino acids. Germline V gives CDR1 SGDLS, CDR2 YYNGEE. CDR3: CASSEGGNQPQHF. The CDR3 region has the DNA TGTGCCAGCAGCGAAGGAGGGAACCAGCCCCAGCATTTT.

The gene calls are TRBV5-1 and TRBJ1-3; D is perhaps TRBD1 (6 bases). This CDR3 is built from 17 residues. V lost 0 bases, J lost 2 bases, and 15 bases lay in between. Per the germline V gene, CDR1 is SGHRS and CDR2 is YFSETQ. The CDR3 coding sequence is TGCGCCAGCAGCTTGGACCCACAGGGTACCCCTGGAAACACCATATATTTT. This sequence encodes CASSLDPQGTPGNTIYF. The variable domain in full, with the rest retrieved from reference TRBV5-1 and TRBJ1-3, is KAGVTQTPRYLIKTRGQQVTLSCSPISGHRSVSWYQQTPGQGLQFLFEYFSETQRNKGNFPGRFSGRQFSNSRSEMNVSTLELGDSALYLCASSLDPQGTPGNTIYFGEGSWLTVV.

J is TRBJ2-1 and V is TRBV10-1; TRBD2 aligns across 8 bases. This CDR3 region has 16 residues. CDR1 and CDR2 (germline): WNHNN, SYGVQD (reference sequence). The trim removed 3 bases at V and 5 bases at J, leaving 9 bases unmatched. CDR3 coding DNA: TGCGCCAGCAGTGATGCTAGCGGGCGTCCCCACAATGAGCAGTTCTTC. The encoded protein is CASSDASGRPHNEQFF.

This clone turned up a few times. The rearrangement joins TRBV6-6 to TRBJ2-2; D gene unclear. V was trimmed by 4 bases and J by 4 bases, leaving 10 bases between them. The germline gives CDR1 MNHNY, CDR2 SVGAGI (reference sequence). This CDR3 comprises 14 residues. CDR3 residues: CASSFSTVTGELFF. The CDR3 nucleotides are TGTGCCAGCAGTTTCTCTACGGTCACCGGGGAGCTGTTTTTT.

The chain joins TRBV6-5 to TRBJ1-2, with D possibly TRBD1 on 5 matching bases. Per germline, CDR1 MNHEY and CDR2 SVGAGI. The CDR3 is 15 amino acids. Trimming removed 0 bases at V and 5 bases at J, with 13 bases between. CDR3 residues: CASSYSRVAAYGYTF. CDR3 DNA sequence: TGTGCCAGCAGTTACTCCAGGGTCGCAGCGTATGGCTACACCTTC.

The chain has TRBV5-1 and TRBJ1-5, with 9 positions matching TRBD1. Germline lookup yields CDR1 SGHRS and CDR2 YFSETQ. The CDR3 runs 15 residues. After removal of 4 bases from V and 3 bases from J, the junction contained 5 bases not matched to a gene. DNA of the CDR3: TGCGCCAGCAGCCATACAGGGGGCGACAATCAGCCCCAGCATTTT. This sequence encodes CASSHTGGDNQPQHF.

The J gene is TRBJ1-1, the V gene TRBV6-1; D might be TRBD1 (6 bases). The CDR3 has 13 amino acids. V lost 5 bases and J 5 bases, leaving 12 bases between the germline ends. The germline V gene has CDR1 MNHNS and CDR2 SASEGT. CDR3 loop: CASSLHRDTEAFF. The CDR3 region has the DNA TGTGCCAGCAGTCTGCACAGGGATACTGAAGCTTTCTTT.

This chain connects TRBV13 to TRBJ2-7; D gene unclear. In germline, CDR1 is PRHDT, CDR2 FYEKMQ (reference sequence). V was cut by 5 bases and J by 4 bases, with 15 bases left in between. This CDR3 has 14 amino acids. The CDR3 sequence: CASSRLDPRYEQYF. The CDR3 bases are TGTGCCAGCAGCCGGCTAGACCCACGATACGAGCAGTACTTC. The whole variable domain, filled in from reference TRBV13 and TRBJ2-7, reads AAGVIQSPRHLIKEKRETATLKCYPIPRHDTVYWYQQGPGQDPQFLISFYEKMQSDKGSIPDRFSAQQFSDYHSELNMSSLELGDSALYFCASSRLDPRYEQYFGPGTRLTVT.

The gene calls are TRBV19 and TRBJ2-5; no clear D. Germline assignment: CDR1 LNHDA and CDR2 SQIVND (reference sequence). The CDR3 length is 14 residues. Trimming pared 2 bases from V and 2 bases from J, leaving 9 bases between. The CDR3 bases are TGTGCCAGTAGTATATCAGGCAGTCAAGAGACCCAGTACTTC. Amino acids: CASSISGSQETQYF.

The chain recombines TRBV30 with TRBJ2-7; possibly TRBD2 for D (6 bases). CDR3 size: 12 residues. Germline lookup yields CDR1 GTSNPN and CDR2 SVGIG (reference sequence). V was trimmed by 5 bases and J by 0 bases, leaving 8 bases between them. CDR3 DNA: TGTGCCTGGGGGACTGGCTCCTACGAGCAGTACTTC. Its translation: CAWGTGSYEQYF.

The chain carries TRBV9 and TRBJ2-2, with D possibly matching TRBD2 (6 bases). The ends were cut back, 0 bases at V and 4 bases at J, with 10 bases in the middle. This CDR3 is 15 amino acids long. CDR1 is SGDLS, CDR2 YYNGEE, per germline. Here the CDR3 reads CASSVAGSTTGELFF. The CDR3 DNA is TGTGCCAGCAGCGTAGCCGGGAGTACCACCGGGGAGCTGTTTTTT.

The chain couples TRBV11-2 to TRBJ2-1; the match to TRBD2 covers 10 bases. CDR1 and CDR2 from the germline V gene are SGHAT and FQNNGV. J lost 7 bases, V lost 7 bases, and 7 bases had no gene match. CDR3 length: 14 residues. CDR3 coding DNA: TGTGCCAGCACCCTAGCGGGAGAGGGGAATGAGCAGTTCTTC. It specifies CASTLAGEGNEQFF.

CDR3 in amino acids: CASSLPREHNEQFF. The CDR3 DNA reads TGTGCCAGTAGTCTCCCCCGGGAACACAATGAGCAGTTCTTC. The genes are TRBV19 and TRBJ2-1; D is perhaps TRBD2 (5 bases). Trimming shortened V by 5 bases and J by 5 bases, and 13 bases separated the two germline ends. Per the germline V gene, CDR1 is LNHDA and CDR2 is SQIVND (reference sequence). The CDR3 totals 14 residues. The whole variable domain, remainder taken from reference TRBV19 and TRBJ2-1, is DGGITQSPKYLFRKEGQNVTLSCEQNLNHDAMYWYRQDPGQGLRLIYYSQIVNDFQKGDIAEGYSVSREKKESFPLTVTSAQKNPTAFYLCASSLPREHNEQFFGPGTRLTVL.

The V gene is TRBV7-8, the J gene TRBJ1-5; 7 bases align to TRBD1. Germline V gene sequence: CDR1 SGHVS, CDR2 FQNEAQ. This CDR3 is built from 13 residues. The trim removed 5 bases at V and 7 bases at J, leaving 5 bases unmatched. DNA of the CDR3: TGTGCCAGCAGCCTGACAGGGTACCAGCCCCAGCATTTT. As protein: CASSLTGYQPQHF.

The chain combines TRBV7-9 with TRBJ2-5; TRBD1 matches 7 bases. The CDR3 contains 17 residues. V was clipped by 3 bases and J by 2 bases; unmatched bases: 12. CDR1 is SEHNR and CDR2 is FQNEAQ in the germline V gene (reference sequence). DNA for the CDR3: TGTGCCAGCAGCTTCTGGACAGGTACGGGTTCGCAAGAGACCCAGTACTTC. It is translated as CASSFWTGTGSQETQYF.

The chain employs TRBV11-2 and TRBJ1-4; possible D gene TRBD1, 5 bases. Germline V CDR1 and CDR2: SGHAT, FQNNGV. CDR3 length: 16 residues. V dropped 4 bases and J dropped 8 bases, with 20 bases sitting between them. CDR3 bases: TGTGCCAGCAGCTGGGGCGGGGACGGTCTTGTAGAAAAACTGTTTTTT. It encodes CASSWGGDGLVEKLFF.

This clone was seen a few times. The chain is built from TRBV2 and TRBJ1-2, with TRBD1 identical over 9 bases. Germline assignment: CDR1 SNHLY and CDR2 FYNNEI. The CDR3 totals 14 residues. Trimming removed 6 bases from V and 4 bases from J; junction bases left unmatched: 6. CDR3 in amino acids: CASSRDREIYGYTF. The CDR3 region has the DNA TGTGCCAGCAGCCGGGACAGGGAGATCTATGGCTACACCTTC.

The sample holds a few counts of this clone. Germline and junction disagree at one end, which may indicate a read error. The genes are TRBV7-7 and TRBJ2-3; 9 nucleotides match TRBD2. Germline V gene lookup returns CDR1 SSHAT and CDR2 FNYEAQ (reference sequence). The CDR3 is 15 amino acids. CDR3 sequence: CASSLGLAPTDTQYF. For the CDR3, the DNA is TGTGCTAGCAGCTTGGGACTAGCCCCTACAGATACGCAGTATTTT.